This T cell receptor (beta chain) was captured in a study of blood T cell repertoires in COVID-19. As handled by the study authors: Amplified reference gene primers provided the basis for estimating nucleated cell counts. The assay was immunoSEQ multiplex PCR, and TCRdb's table has in-frame clones only and misses some. The DNA gave D and trimming, while V, J and clone size come from that table. This sample has roughly 280,000 clones, with about nine tenths found just once. J gave up 7 bases and V 4 bases, and 5 bases lay outside the gene matches. This CDR3 has 13 residues. Per germline, CDR1 SGHNT and CDR2 YENEEA.

The sequence derives from a man in his forties or fifties with active or convalescent COVID-19. Material: peripheral blood. The V gene is TRBV11-3, the J gene TRBJ1-2; 8 bases map to TRBD1. CDR3 amino acids: CASSSLTGAGYTF. CDR3 nucleotide sequence: TGTGCCAGCAGCTCCTTGACAGGGGCTGGCTACACCTTC.